This TCR beta chain appears in the sequencing data of a study of T cells in Graves' hyperthyroidism and ophthalmopathy. Regarding the study as a whole: Progression to ophthalmopathy was predicted a median of roughly 6.5 months early.

Both ends counted, the CDR3 spans 11 residues. Germline lookup yields CDR1 SGHVS and CDR2 FNYEAQ. Note on this clonotype: Antigen: not known. The CDR3 ends on some other residue instead of the conserved phenylalanine or tryptophan, so this is likely a read error. No DNA is shown, since the ends of the CDR3 on it are uncertain; the CDR3 is the one TCRdb lists.

TCR beta CDR3 sequences were amplified from RNA transcripts. The HTBI primer set was used in a first-round RT-PCR of the TCR CDR3. TCRdb redid the calling of the multiplex PCR reads with MiXCR, one entry per CDR3 protein. The profile shows about 700,000 distinct CDR3 sequences, just under 45% of them singletons. This TCR came from an adult man with Graves' disease, either hyperthyroidism or ophthalmopathy (not recorded which). J is TRBJ2-7 and V is TRBV7-6; the table's TRBD2 call for D was not verified on the DNA. Sequences were obtained from peripheral blood or thyroid tissue (not recorded which). The CDR3 loop is CASSLPHGLAG.